A selection of T cell receptor beta chains follows, all from one sample in a study of blood T cell repertoires in COVID-19. Profiling relied on immunoSEQ multiplex PCR, and the TCRdb table lists in-frame clones only, not all of them. The sample lists 60,000 to 90,000 clones; approximately 86% were seen once. The sample taken for sequencing was peripheral blood. The source of these receptors is a human donor in a cohort sampled during active COVID-19. The CDR3 runs from the conserved cysteine through the conserved F or W. A D gene is named only where the DNA matches it firmly. Not all rows give a size; the values are once, few, many and, for expanded clones, a class.

v_call,d_call,j_call,clone_size,cdr3_nt,cdr3_aa
TRBV20-1,.,TRBJ2-7,.,TGCAGTCCGTACTCGGGCGAGCAGTACTTC,CSPYSGEQYF
TRBV9,.,TRBJ1-1,.,TGTGCCAGCAGCGTAAGCGGACAGAAGAACACTGAAGCTTTCTTT,CASSVSGQKNTEAFF
TRBV7-2,TRBD1,TRBJ1-5,.,TGTGCCCGCGACAGGGTTCGGCAGCCCCAGCATTTT,CARDRVRQPQHF
TRBV2,TRBD2,TRBJ2-1,.,TGTGCCAGGACTAGCTTATCCTACAATGAGCAGTTCTTC,CARTSLSYNEQFF
TRBV6-2/TRBV6-3,TRBD1,TRBJ2-5,.,TGTGCCAGCAGTAAATTACAGGGGGTCCAAGAGACCCAGTACTTC,CASSKLQGVQETQYF
TRBV2,.,TRBJ1-4,.,TGTGCCAGCAGACAGGGTTCTAATGAAAAACTGTTTTTT,CASRQGSNEKLFF
TRBV18,.,TRBJ1-5,.,TGTGCCAGCTCACCGAGAGACAGTTATAGCAATCAGCCCCAGCATTTT,CASSPRDSYSNQPQHF
TRBV7-6,.,TRBJ1-1,.,TGTGCCAGCAGGGGACAACCGAACACTGAAGCTTTCTTT,CASRGQPNTEAFF
TRBV2,TRBD1,TRBJ2-7,.,TGTGCCAGCAGTGATGGGACAGCTACCTCCTACGAGCAGTACTTC,CASSDGTATSYEQYF
TRBV7-2,.,TRBJ1-5,few,TGTGCCAGCAGCTTACCTAATCAGCCCCAGCATTTT,CASSLPNQPQHF
TRBV6-5,TRBD1,TRBJ1-1,.,TGTGCCAGCAGTTACCCTCGGACAGGGGGGAACACTGAAGCTTTCTTT,CASSYPRTGGNTEAFF
TRBV7-3,.,TRBJ2-6,.,TGTGCCAGCAAGAGTAGTGCTGGGGCCAACGTCCTGACTTTC,CASKSSAGANVLTF
TRBV6-2/TRBV6-3,TRBD1,TRBJ1-2,.,TGTGCCAGCAGCCGGACAGGGGGCTTGAATGGCTACACCTTC,CASSRTGGLNGYTF
TRBV18,TRBD1,TRBJ1-4,.,TGTGCCAGCTCAAGAGAGGGGGCAGGTGAAAAACTGTTTTTT,CASSREGAGEKLFF
TRBV15,.,TRBJ2-1,.,TGTGCCACCAGCAGGGGCGCCTACAATGAGCAGTTCTTC,CATSRGAYNEQFF
TRBV20-1,.,TRBJ1-5,.,TGCAGTGCTAGTCCCGAAGGGGCCTTTAGGAATCAGCCCCAGCATTTT,CSASPEGAFRNQPQHF
TRBV24-1,TRBD1,TRBJ2-5,.,TGTGCCACCAGTGATTTGAGGGACAGGGGGCAAGCACGGGCACCGGAGACCCAGTACTTC,CATSDLRDRGQARAPETQYF